Listed below are T cell receptor beta chains from one sample, sequenced in a study of blood T cell repertoires in COVID-19. The protocol was immunoSEQ multiplex PCR, while the TCRdb copy is restricted to in-frame clones and leaves out a portion. The sample has roughly 62,000 clones, approximately 88% seen once; the top ten hold around 9.6%. The sequencing input was peripheral blood. These receptors all come from a man aged 30-40 years with COVID-19, enrolled during active disease. CDR3s include the opening cysteine and the closing phenylalanine or tryptophan. A D gene is named only where the DNA matches it firmly. Some rows have no size entry. The others give once, few or many, or a class for an expanded clone.

j_call d_call clone_size v_call cdr3_aa cdr3_nt
TRBJ2-4 NA NA TRBV6-5 CASSYSRLATEQYF TGTGCCAGCAGTTACTCCCGCTTGGCGACAGAACAGTACTTC
TRBJ2-7 TRBD2 once TRBV27 CASGPKSGRARNEQYF TGTGCCAGCGGCCCCAAGAGCGGGAGGGCCCGGAACGAGCAGTACTTC
TRBJ2-1 NA NA TRBV6-5 CASSYERLSSNEQFF TGTGCCAGCAGTTACGAAAGACTATCATCAAATGAGCAGTTCTTC
TRBJ2-7 TRBD2 few TRBV6-5 CASTRLAGEGEQYF TGTGCCAGCACCCGACTAGCGGGAGAGGGCGAGCAGTACTTC
TRBJ1-1 TRBD1 NA TRBV28 CASSTLQGPNTEAFF TGTGCCAGCAGTACGCTACAGGGGCCGAACACTGAAGCTTTCTTT
TRBJ2-5 NA NA TRBV2 CASSEGLAVQETQYF TGTGCCAGCAGTGAAGGGTTAGCGGTTCAAGAGACCCAGTACTTC
TRBJ2-1 NA NA TRBV5-4 CASSHRDKGLEQFF TGTGCCAGCAGCCACCGGGACAAGGGCCTTGAGCAGTTCTTC
TRBJ2-2 TRBD1 NA TRBV19 CASVRGQNTGELFF TGTGCCAGTGTGAGGGGGCAGAACACCGGGGAGCTGTTTTTT
TRBJ2-7 NA NA TRBV15 CATSSYSDEQYF TGTGCCACCAGCAGTTACTCGGACGAGCAGTACTTC
TRBJ1-1 TRBD1 NA TRBV6-5 CASRTGGLNTEAFF TGTGCCAGCAGGACAGGGGGGCTGAACACTGAAGCTTTCTTT
TRBJ2-5 TRBD2 NA TRBV28 CASSLAGGPQETQYF TGTGCCAGCAGTTTAGCGGGAGGGCCTCAAGAGACCCAGTACTTC
TRBJ2-5 TRBD2 NA TRBV7-2 CASEGAGDLETQYF TGTGCCAGCGAGGGAGCGGGGGATCTAGAGACCCAGTACTTC
TRBJ1-1 NA NA TRBV19 CASSKWGAEAFF TGTGCCAGTAGTAAATGGGGGGCTGAAGCTTTCTTT
TRBJ2-2 TRBD2 NA TRBV19 CASSKVGGPGTGELFF TGTGCCAGTAGTAAAGTGGGAGGGCCGGGGACCGGGGAGCTGTTTTTT
TRBJ2-1 NA NA TRBV6-5 CASPGGREQFF TGTGCCAGCCCCGGCGGCCGGGAGCAGTTCTTC
TRBJ2-2 NA once TRBV2 CASSGHTGELFF TGTGCCAGCAGTGGGCACACCGGGGAGCTGTTTTTT
TRBJ2-3 NA NA TRBV19 CASSIGPRDTQYF TGTGCCAGTAGTATAGGGCCCCGAGATACGCAGTATTTT
TRBJ2-2 TRBD2 NA TRBV4-2 CASSQEGTSLPGELFF TGTGCCAGCAGCCAAGAAGGGACTAGCCTCCCCGGGGAGCTGTTTTTT
TRBJ2-1 NA once TRBV28 CASSSPGTREQFF TGTGCCAGCAGTAGCCCGGGGACACGTGAGCAGTTCTTC
TRBJ1-1 NA NA TRBV9 CASSVSKRGEAFF TGTGCCAGCAGCGTATCCAAACGGGGAGAAGCTTTCTTT
TRBJ1-2 NA NA TRBV7-8 CASSLVGLWYGYTF TGTGCCAGCAGCTTAGTCGGACTCTGGTATGGCTACACCTTC
TRBJ2-4 NA once TRBV30 CAWGPGGIQNIQYF TGTGCCTGGGGGCCTGGGGGGATCCAAAACATTCAGTACTTC
TRBJ2-1 NA NA TRBV9 CASSVSPQQDEQFF TGTGCCAGCAGCGTGAGCCCGCAGCAGGATGAGCAGTTCTTC
TRBJ2-1 NA NA TRBV12-5 CASGGAYNEQFF TGTGCTAGTGGCGGAGCCTACAATGAGCAGTTCTTC
TRBJ1-1 TRBD1 NA TRBV28 CASTPGDRNTEAFF TGTGCCAGCACCCCGGGGGACAGGAACACTGAAGCTTTCTTT
TRBJ2-7 TRBD2 NA TRBV27 CASSPGTSGTYEQYF TGTGCCAGCAGTCCCGGGACTAGCGGGACGTACGAGCAGTACTTC
TRBJ1-5 TRBD1 NA TRBV5-1 CASSWDSHTSPQHF TGCGCCAGCAGCTGGGACAGTCACACCTCCCCCCAGCATTTT
TRBJ2-7 NA NA TRBV5-1 CASSLAASVLYEQYF TGCGCCAGCAGCTTGGCGGCTAGCGTCCTCTACGAGCAGTACTTC
TRBJ2-3 NA NA TRBV11-1 CASSYLEDTQYF TGTGCCAGCAGCTACCTAGAAGATACGCAGTATTTT
TRBJ2-3 TRBD2 few TRBV15 CATSGTSGSRADTQYF TGTGCCACCAGCGGTACTAGCGGTAGTAGGGCAGATACGCAGTATTTT
TRBJ2-2 TRBD2 NA TRBV7-2 CASLYSGTTNTGELFF TGTGCCAGTCTTTACAGCGGGACTACGAACACCGGGGAGCTGTTTTTT
TRBJ1-5 TRBD1 NA TRBV6-2/TRBV6-3 CASSPNRQGAGQPQHF TGTGCCAGCAGCCCTAACAGACAGGGAGCCGGGCAGCCCCAGCATTTT
TRBJ1-2 NA NA TRBV7-2 CASSLDGWEGYGYTF TGTGCCAGCAGCTTAGACGGTTGGGAGGGCTATGGCTACACCTTC
TRBJ2-7 NA NA TRBV30 CAWSNQGYEQYF TGTGCCTGGAGTAACCAGGGTTACGAGCAGTACTTC
TRBJ2-2 TRBD1 once TRBV6-5 CASSHRDRVTGELFF TGTGCCAGCAGTCACCGGGACAGGGTCACCGGGGAGCTGTTTTTT
TRBJ2-4 TRBD2 NA TRBV5-6 CASSPGGGGKNIQYF TGTGCCAGCAGCCCGGGGGGGGGCGGCAAAAACATTCAGTACTTC
TRBJ1-5 NA once TRBV14 CASSQPHCADGNQPQHF TGTGCCAGCAGCCAACCCCACTGTGCCGATGGCAATCAGCCCCAGCATTTT
TRBJ1-2 TRBD1 NA TRBV6-5 CASRMTGVDYGYTF TGTGCCAGCCGAATGACAGGGGTCGACTATGGCTACACCTTC
TRBJ1-1 NA NA TRBV27 CASSEGQPNTEAFF TGTGCCAGCAGTGAGGGACAACCGAACACTGAAGCTTTCTTT
TRBJ2-1 TRBD1 NA TRBV19 CASKPQGYNEQFF TGTGCCTCGAAACCACAGGGGTACAATGAGCAGTTCTTC
TRBJ1-6 TRBD1 NA TRBV7-9 CASSSVETGDSPLHF TGTGCCAGCAGCTCGGTCGAGACAGGGGATTCACCCCTCCACTTT
TRBJ1-1 TRBD1 NA TRBV6-6 CASTRQGNTEAFF TGTGCCAGCACCCGACAGGGGAACACTGAAGCTTTCTTT
TRBJ1-1 NA NA TRBV5-1 CASSFVTGNTEAFF TGCGCCAGCAGCTTCGTGACAGGGAACACTGAAGCTTTCTTT
TRBJ2-3 TRBD1 few TRBV29-1 CSVTGTGASTDTQYF TGCAGCGTAACCGGGACAGGAGCTAGCACAGATACGCAGTATTTT
TRBJ1-4 NA NA TRBV6-6 CASSVRQNEKLFF TGTGCCAGCAGCGTCAGGCAAAATGAAAAACTGTTTTTT
TRBJ1-4 NA many TRBV24-1 CATSEGGGGEKLFF TGTGCCACCAGTGAGGGAGGGGGAGGCGAAAAACTGTTTTTT
TRBJ1-1 TRBD1 NA TRBV7-8 CASSGQGANTEAFF TGTGCCAGCAGCGGCCAGGGGGCGAACACTGAAGCTTTCTTT
TRBJ1-5 NA once TRBV6-5 CASRHNQPQHF TGTGCCAGCAGACACAATCAGCCCCAGCATTTT
TRBJ1-5 NA NA TRBV3-1/TRBV3-2 CASSQVWGGNQPQHF TGTGCCAGCAGCCAAGTCTGGGGGGGCAATCAGCCCCAGCATTTT